The 8 T cell receptor beta chains given below trace back to one sample, sequenced in a study of blood T cell repertoires in COVID-19. Here immunoSEQ multiplex PCR was the method, and the copy in TCRdb shows in-frame clones only, minus some. Of fewer than 70,000 clones in the sample, about 85% were seen once. Sequences were obtained from peripheral blood. The receptors shown here come from a man older than 75 with acute or convalescent COVID-19.

This clone appeared once. The V and J genes are TRBV7-2 and TRBJ1-4; D is unclear. The ends were cut back, 4 bases at V and 7 bases at J, with 16 bases in the middle. The V gene's germline CDR1 is SGHTA and CDR2 FQGNSA. CDR3 length: 15 amino acids. The CDR3 nucleotides are TGTGCCAGCAGCTCTTGGCCAGGTTTGGCTGAAAAACTGTTTTTT. As protein: CASSSWPGLAEKLFF. Together with reference TRBV7-2 and TRBJ1-4, the CDR3 gives the full variable domain: GAGVSQSPSNKVTEKGKDVELRCDPISGHTALYWYRQSLGQGLEFLIYFQGNSAPDKSGLPSDRFSAERTGGSVSTLTIQRTQQEDSAVYLCASSSWPGLAEKLFFGSGTQLSVL.

The rearrangement uses TRBV6-5 and TRBJ2-3, with 8 bases matching TRBD2. V shed 5 bases, J shed 4 bases, and the junction held 5 bases outside the gene matches. From germline, CDR1 is MNHEY and CDR2 SVGAGI. The length of the CDR3 is 14 residues. CDR3 loop: CASSPSGRADTQYF. The CDR3 DNA is TGTGCCAGCAGTCCAAGCGGGAGAGCAGATACGCAGTATTTT.

This chain joins TRBV11-2 and TRBJ1-1; TRBD1 might be the D (5 bases). V was trimmed by 5 bases and J by 4 bases, leaving 20 bases between them. The CDR3 runs to 16 residues. Germline lookup yields CDR1 SGHAT and CDR2 FQNNGV. The CDR3, as DNA: TGTGCCAGCAGCCGGGGTCGGGGGGGAAAAGGCACTGAAGCTTTCTTT. Protein: CASSRGRGGKGTEAFF.

The table lists this clone with a few counts. V gene TRBV5-1 combines with J gene TRBJ1-1, with D perhaps TRBD1 (5 bases). V lost 0 bases and J lost 7, with 16 bases in between. From germline, CDR1 is SGHRS and CDR2 YFSETQ. The CDR3 covers 15 residues. Written as DNA, the CDR3 is TGCGCCAGCAGCTTGGGGCAGGGCGAAGGGGTTGAAGCTTTCTTT. Translation: CASSLGQGEGVEAFF. The whole variable domain, remainder taken from reference TRBV5-1 and TRBJ1-1, is KAGVTQTPRYLIKTRGQQVTLSCSPISGHRSVSWYQQTPGQGLQFLFEYFSETQRNKGNFPGRFSGRQFSNSRSEMNVSTLELGDSALYLCASSLGQGEGVEAFFGQGTRLTVV.

The chain joins TRBV11-3 to TRBJ1-1; D unresolved. This CDR3 region has 15 residues. Trimming left V 2 bases short and J 0 bases short, with 10 bases between. Per the germline V gene, CDR1 is SGHNT and CDR2 is YENEEA. This chain's CDR3 is CASSLLPPVNTEAFF. DNA of the CDR3: TGTGCCAGCAGCTTACTTCCACCGGTGAACACTGAAGCTTTCTTT.

The gene calls are TRBV7-2 and TRBJ2-5; the match to TRBD2 covers 7 bases. CDR3 length equals 14 residues. Germline V gene lookup returns CDR1 SGHTA and CDR2 FQGNSA. With 7 bases clipped from V and 3 bases from J, the junction kept 8 bases outside the gene matches. CDR3 DNA: TGTGCCAGCAACCCCTCGGGGGGAAAAGAGACCCAGTACTTC. Protein: CASNPSGGKETQYF.

This chain joins TRBV19 and TRBJ1-5; 9 nucleotides align to TRBD1. J lost 6 bases, V lost 10 bases, and 22 bases had no gene match. This CDR3 is built from 18 residues. Per germline, CDR1 LNHDA and CDR2 SQIVND (reference sequence). The CDR3 sequence is CATPLPPNRGLGSQPQHF. The CDR3 DNA follows: TGTGCCACCCCACTGCCCCCAAACAGGGGGCTGGGTTCTCAGCCCCAGCATTTT.

J is TRBJ2-3 and V is TRBV5-1, with TRBD2 matching 15 bases. The ends lost 4 bases at V and 6 bases at J; junction bases unmatched: 9. Germline V lookup: CDR1 SGHRS, CDR2 YFSETQ. The CDR3 runs 17 residues. CDR3 protein: CASSKMGLAGGLDTQYF. In nucleotides, the CDR3 is TGCGCCAGCAGCAAAATGGGACTAGCGGGAGGATTGGATACGCAGTATTTT.